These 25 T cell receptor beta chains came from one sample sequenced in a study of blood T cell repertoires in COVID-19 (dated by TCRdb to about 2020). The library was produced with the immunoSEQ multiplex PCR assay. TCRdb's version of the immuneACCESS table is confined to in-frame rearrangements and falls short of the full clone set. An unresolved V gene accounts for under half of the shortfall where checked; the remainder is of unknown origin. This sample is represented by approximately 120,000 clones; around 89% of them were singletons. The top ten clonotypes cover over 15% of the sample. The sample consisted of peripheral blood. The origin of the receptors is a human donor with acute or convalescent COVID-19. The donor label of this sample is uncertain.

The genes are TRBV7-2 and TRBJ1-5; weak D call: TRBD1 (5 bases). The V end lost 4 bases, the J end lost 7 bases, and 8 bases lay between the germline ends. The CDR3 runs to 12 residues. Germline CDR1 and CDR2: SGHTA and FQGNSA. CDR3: CASSWGEQPQHF. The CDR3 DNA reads TGTGCCAGCAGCTGGGGCGAGCAGCCCCAGCATTTT.

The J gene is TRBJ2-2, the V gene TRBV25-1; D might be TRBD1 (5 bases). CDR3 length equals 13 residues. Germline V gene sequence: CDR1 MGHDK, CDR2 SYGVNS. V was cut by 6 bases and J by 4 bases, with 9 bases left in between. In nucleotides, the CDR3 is TGTGCCAGCAGACAGGATTTCACCGGGGAGCTGTTTTTT. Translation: CASRQDFTGELFF. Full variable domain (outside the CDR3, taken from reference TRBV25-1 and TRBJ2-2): EADIYQTPRYLVIGTGKKITLECSQTMGHDKMYWYQQDPGMELHLIHYSYGVNSTEKGDLSSESTVSRIRTEHFPLTLESARPSHTSQYLCASRQDFTGELFFGEGSRLTVL.

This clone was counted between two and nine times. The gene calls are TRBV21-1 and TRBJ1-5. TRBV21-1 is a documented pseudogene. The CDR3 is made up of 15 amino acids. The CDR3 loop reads CASSKAGGNNQPQHF. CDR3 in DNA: TGTGCCAGCAGCAAAGCAGGAGGGAACAATCAGCCCCAGCATTTT.

The CDR3 sequence is CASSPSSEKLFF. CDR3 bases: TGTGCCAGCAGCCCGAGTAGTGAAAAACTGTTTTTT. J is TRBJ1-4 and V is TRBV7-2; no clear D. The V gene lost 5 bases and the J gene lost 7 bases, with 8 bases spanning the gap. Per the germline V gene, CDR1 is SGHTA and CDR2 is FQGNSA. There are 12 residues in the CDR3.

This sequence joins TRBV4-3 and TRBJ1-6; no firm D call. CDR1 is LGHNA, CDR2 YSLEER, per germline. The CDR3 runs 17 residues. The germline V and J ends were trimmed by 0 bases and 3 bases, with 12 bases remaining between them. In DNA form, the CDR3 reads TGCGCCAGCAGCCAAGAGCCGCGGTTGGGCTATAATTCACCCCTCCACTTT. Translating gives CASSQEPRLGYNSPLHF.

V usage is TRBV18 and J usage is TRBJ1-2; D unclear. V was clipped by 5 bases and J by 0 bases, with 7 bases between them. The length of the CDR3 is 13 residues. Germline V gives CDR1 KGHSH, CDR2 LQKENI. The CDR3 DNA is TGTGCCAGCTCAGTTGACTCTAACTATGGCTACACCTTC. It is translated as CASSVDSNYGYTF.

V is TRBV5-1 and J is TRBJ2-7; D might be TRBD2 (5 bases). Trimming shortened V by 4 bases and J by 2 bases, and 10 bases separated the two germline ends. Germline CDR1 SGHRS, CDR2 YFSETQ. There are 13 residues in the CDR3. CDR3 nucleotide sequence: TGCGCCAGCAGCACCGACGGGACCTACGAGCAGTACTTC. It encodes CASSTDGTYEQYF.

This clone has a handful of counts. The CDR3 coding sequence is TGTGCCAGCAGTACCCCCCGGGTTCCGGGGTCACCCCTCCACTTT. The encoded protein is CASSTPRVPGSPLHF. V usage is TRBV27 and J usage is TRBJ1-6; no clear D gene. The V end lost 5 bases, the J end lost 10 bases, and 18 bases lay between the germline ends. Germline-derived CDR1 and CDR2 are MNHEY and SMNVEV (reference sequence). The CDR3 is made up of 15 amino acids.

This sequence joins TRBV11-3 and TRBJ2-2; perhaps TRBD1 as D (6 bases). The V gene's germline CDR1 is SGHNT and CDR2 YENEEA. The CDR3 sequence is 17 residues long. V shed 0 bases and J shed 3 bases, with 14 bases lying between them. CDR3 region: CASSLEPSDSYTGELFF. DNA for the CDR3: TGTGCCAGCAGCTTAGAACCGTCGGACAGCTACACCGGGGAGCTGTTTTTT.

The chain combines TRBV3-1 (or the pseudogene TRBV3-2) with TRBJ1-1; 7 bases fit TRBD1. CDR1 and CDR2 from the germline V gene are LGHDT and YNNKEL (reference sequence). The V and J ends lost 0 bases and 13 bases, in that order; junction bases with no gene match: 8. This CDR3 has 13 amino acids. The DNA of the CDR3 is TGTGCCAGCAGCCAAGAATACGAGGGGGCGGGTTTCTTT. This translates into CASSQEYEGAGFF.

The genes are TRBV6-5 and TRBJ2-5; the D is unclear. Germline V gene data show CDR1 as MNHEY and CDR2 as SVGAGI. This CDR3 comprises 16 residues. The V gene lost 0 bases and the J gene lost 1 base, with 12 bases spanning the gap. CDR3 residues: CASSYSGRQAQETQYF. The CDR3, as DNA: TGTGCCAGCAGTTACTCGGGCAGACAAGCCCAAGAGACCCAGTACTTC.

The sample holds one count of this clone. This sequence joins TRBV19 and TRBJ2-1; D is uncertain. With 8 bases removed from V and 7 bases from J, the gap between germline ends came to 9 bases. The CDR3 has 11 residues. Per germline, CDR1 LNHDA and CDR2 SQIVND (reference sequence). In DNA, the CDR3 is TGTGCCAGTCGCGAGCGAAATGAGCAGTTCTTC. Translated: CASRERNEQFF.

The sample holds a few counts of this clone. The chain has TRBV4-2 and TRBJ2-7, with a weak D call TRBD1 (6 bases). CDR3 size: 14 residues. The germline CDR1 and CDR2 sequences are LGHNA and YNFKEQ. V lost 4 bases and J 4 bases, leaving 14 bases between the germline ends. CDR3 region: CASSPGAHLYEQYF. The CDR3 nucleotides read TGTGCCAGCAGCCCAGGGGCGCATTTATACGAGCAGTACTTC.

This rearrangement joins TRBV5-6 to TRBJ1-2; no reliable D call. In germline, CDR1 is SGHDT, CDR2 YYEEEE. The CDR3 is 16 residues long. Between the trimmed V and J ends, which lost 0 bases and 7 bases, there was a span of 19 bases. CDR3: CASSLVPESAVFGYTF. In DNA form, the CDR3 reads TGTGCCAGCAGCTTGGTTCCGGAGAGTGCTGTCTTTGGCTACACCTTC.

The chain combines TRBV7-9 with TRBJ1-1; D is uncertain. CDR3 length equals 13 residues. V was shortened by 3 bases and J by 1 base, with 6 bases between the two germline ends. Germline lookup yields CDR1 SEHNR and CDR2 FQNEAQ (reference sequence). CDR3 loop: CASSLAGNTEAFF. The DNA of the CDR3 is TGTGCCAGCAGCTTGGCGGGGAACACTGAAGCTTTCTTT. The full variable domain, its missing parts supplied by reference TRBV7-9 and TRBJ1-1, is DTGVSQNPRHKITKRGQNVTFRCDPISEHNRLYWYRQTLGQGPEFLTYFQNEAQLEKSRLLSDRFSAERPKGSFSTLEIQRTEQGDSAMYLCASSLAGNTEAFFGQGTRLTVV.

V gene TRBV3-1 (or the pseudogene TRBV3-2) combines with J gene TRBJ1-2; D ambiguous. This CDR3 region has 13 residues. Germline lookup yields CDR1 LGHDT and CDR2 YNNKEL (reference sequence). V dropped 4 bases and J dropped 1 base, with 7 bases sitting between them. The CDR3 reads CASSRAFNYGYTF. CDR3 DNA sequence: TGTGCCAGCAGCCGAGCCTTTAACTATGGCTACACCTTC.

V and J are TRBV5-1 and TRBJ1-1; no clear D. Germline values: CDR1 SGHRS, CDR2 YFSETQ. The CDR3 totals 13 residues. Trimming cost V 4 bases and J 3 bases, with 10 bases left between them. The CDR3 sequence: CASSRVGDTEAFF. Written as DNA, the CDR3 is TGCGCCAGCAGCCGAGTTGGAGACACTGAAGCTTTCTTT. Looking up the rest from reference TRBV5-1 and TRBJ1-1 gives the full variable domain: KAGVTQTPRYLIKTRGQQVTLSCSPISGHRSVSWYQQTPGQGLQFLFEYFSETQRNKGNFPGRFSGRQFSNSRSEMNVSTLELGDSALYLCASSRVGDTEAFFGQGTRLTVV.

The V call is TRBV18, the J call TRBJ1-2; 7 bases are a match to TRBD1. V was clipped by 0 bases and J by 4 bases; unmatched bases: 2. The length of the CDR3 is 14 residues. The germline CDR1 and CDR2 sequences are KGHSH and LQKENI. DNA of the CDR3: TGTGCCAGCTCACCACCGACAGGGACCTATGGCTACACCTTC. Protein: CASSPPTGTYGYTF.

CDR3 sequence reads: CASSTGTGSTDTQYF. The CDR3 nucleotides are TGTGCCAGCAGCACGGGGACAGGAAGCACAGATACGCAGTATTTT. The chain carries TRBV28 and TRBJ2-3; 8 bases agree with TRBD1. J lost 0 bases, V lost 6 bases, and 5 bases had no gene match. The V gene's germline CDR1 is MDHEN and CDR2 SYDVKM. The CDR3 contains 15 residues.

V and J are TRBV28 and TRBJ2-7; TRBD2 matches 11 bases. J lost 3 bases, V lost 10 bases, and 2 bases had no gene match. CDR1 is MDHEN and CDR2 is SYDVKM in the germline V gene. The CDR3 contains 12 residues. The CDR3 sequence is CAIGTSGYEQYF. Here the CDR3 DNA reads TGTGCCATTGGGACTAGCGGCTACGAGCAGTACTTC.

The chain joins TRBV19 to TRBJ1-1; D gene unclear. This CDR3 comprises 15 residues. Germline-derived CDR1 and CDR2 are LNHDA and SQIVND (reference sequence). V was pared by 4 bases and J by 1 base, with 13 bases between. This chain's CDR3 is CASSRRRGGNTEAFF. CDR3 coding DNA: TGTGCCAGTAGTAGACGACGGGGAGGGAACACTGAAGCTTTCTTT.

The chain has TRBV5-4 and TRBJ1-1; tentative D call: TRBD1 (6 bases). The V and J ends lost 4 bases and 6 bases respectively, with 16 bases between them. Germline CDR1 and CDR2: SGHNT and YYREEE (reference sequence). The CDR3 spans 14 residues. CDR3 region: CASSRGGARPEAFF. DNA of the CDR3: TGTGCCAGCAGCCGGGGGGGGGCGAGACCTGAAGCTTTCTTT.

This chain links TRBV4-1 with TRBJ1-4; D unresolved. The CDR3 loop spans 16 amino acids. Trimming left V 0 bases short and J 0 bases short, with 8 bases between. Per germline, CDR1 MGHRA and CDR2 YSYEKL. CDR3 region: CASSQEVRATNEKLFF. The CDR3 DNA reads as TGCGCCAGCAGCCAAGAGGTTCGCGCAACTAATGAAAAACTGTTTTTT.

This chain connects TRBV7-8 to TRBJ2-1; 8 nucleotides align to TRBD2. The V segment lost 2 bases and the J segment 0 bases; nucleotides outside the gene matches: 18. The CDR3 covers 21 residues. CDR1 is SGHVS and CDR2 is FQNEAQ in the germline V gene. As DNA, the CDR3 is TGTGCCAGCAGCTTAAGGGGTTGGCGGGGGGCCACCCTGGACTCCTACAATGAGCAGTTCTTC. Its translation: CASSLRGWRGATLDSYNEQFF.

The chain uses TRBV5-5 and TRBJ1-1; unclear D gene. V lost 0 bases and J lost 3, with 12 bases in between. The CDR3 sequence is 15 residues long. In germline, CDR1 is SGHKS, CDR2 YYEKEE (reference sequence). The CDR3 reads CASSLDLGGYTEAFF. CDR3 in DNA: TGTGCCAGCAGCTTGGATTTAGGAGGGTACACTGAAGCTTTCTTT.